The rows below give T cell receptor beta chains drawn from one sample of a study of blood T cells in healthy people across ages. TCRdb reprocessed the 5' RACE reads with MiXCR, giving one entry per CDR3 protein. The sample contains 700,000 to 1,000,000 distinct CDR3 sequences, approximately 44% of which appear only once. Sequencing input: blood. These receptors were taken from a man in his 60s in good health. The CDR3 runs from the conserved cysteine through the conserved F or W. D genes are given only for firm matches. Rows give clone size only sometimes, using once, few, many, or a class for an expanded clone.

D	J	size	length	V	CDR3	DNA
TRBD2	TRBJ2-7	once	15	TRBV28	CASSLGAGKSYEQYF	TGTGCCAGCAGTTTAGGAGCGGGAAAATCCTACGAGCAGTACTTC
TRBD2	TRBJ2-3	few	16	TRBV4-3	CASSQVAGARTDTQYF	TGCGCCAGCAGCCAAGTAGCGGGGGCCCGCACAGATACGCAGTATTTT
-	TRBJ2-1	few	15	TRBV6-5	CASSPPRGYGDEQFF	TGTGCCAGCAGTCCACCCCGCGGATATGGGGATGAGCAGTTCTTC
-	TRBJ2-6	few	15	TRBV2	CASMLGASGANALTF	TGTGCCAGCATGCTAGGGGCTAGTGGGGCCAACGCCCTGACTTTC
-	TRBJ2-7	few	14	TRBV2	CASRLRGRTYEQYF	TGTGCCAGCCGACTCCGAGGGCGGACATACGAGCAGTACTTC
-	TRBJ1-5	-	13	TRBV2	CASSARDNQPQHF	TGTGCCAGCAGTGCCAGGGACAATCAGCCCCAGCATTTT
-	TRBJ1-5	-	15	TRBV19	CASSILGAGNQPQHF	TGTGCCAGTAGTATACTGGGGGCAGGCAATCAGCCCCAGCATTTT
-	TRBJ1-6	few	15	TRBV6-5	CASSYSGPGQESLHF	TGTGCCAGCAGTTACTCCGGACCAGGTCAGGAATCCCTCCACTTT
-	TRBJ2-3	once	14	TRBV5-1	CASSLSLGTDTQYF	TGCGCCAGCAGCTTGTCACTGGGCACAGATACGCAGTATTTT
-	TRBJ1-1	few	14	TRBV7-9	CASSLVVGNTEAFF	TGTGCCAGCAGCTTGGTGGTGGGGAACACTGAAGCTTTCTTT
-	TRBJ1-5	once	14	TRBV6-1	CASSEGGSNQPQHF	TGTGCCAGCAGTGAAGGGGGGAGCAATCAGCCCCAGCATTTT
-	TRBJ2-5	few	14	TRBV6-5	CASSYKGGLETQYF	TGTGCCAGCAGTTATAAGGGGGGCCTTGAGACCCAGTACTTC
TRBD1	TRBJ2-7	-	15	TRBV5-6	CASSPRTGSVGEQYF	TGTGCCAGCAGCCCCCGGACAGGGTCGGTCGGCGAGCAGTACTTC
-	TRBJ2-6	few	15	TRBV5-1	CASSLSNSGANVLTF	TGCGCCAGCAGCTTATCGAACTCTGGGGCCAACGTCCTGACTTTC
TRBD2	TRBJ2-5	-	12	TRBV2	CASSGTSGGQYF	TGTGCCAGCAGCGGGACTAGCGGGGGCCAGTACTTC
TRBD1	TRBJ2-7	few	14	TRBV7-9	CASSSGQRPYEQYF	TGTGCCAGCAGCTCGGGACAGCGACCCTACGAGCAGTACTTC
-	TRBJ2-7	-	12	TRBV14	CASSQDQGGQYF	TGTGCCAGCAGCCAAGATCAGGGAGGGCAGTACTTC
TRBD1	TRBJ1-2	-	15	TRBV2	CAILRSGQGFDGYTF	TGTGCCATCTTAAGATCGGGACAGGGCTTTGATGGCTACACCTTC
-	TRBJ1-2	-	12	TRBV20-1	CSASLSNYGYTF	TGCAGTGCTAGTTTGTCTAACTATGGCTACACCTTC
TRBD2	TRBJ2-1	-	13	TRBV30	CAWRGGADGEQFF	TGTGCCTGGCGGGGGGGCGCTGACGGTGAGCAGTTCTTC
-	TRBJ2-3	few	13	TRBV7-2	CASSSQQGNTQYF	TGTGCCAGCAGCTCTCAACAGGGAAATACGCAGTATTTT
TRBD2	TRBJ2-3	-	14	TRBV7-2	CASSFGGSRDTQYF	TGTGCCAGCAGCTTCGGGGGGTCCAGGGATACGCAGTATTTT
-	TRBJ2-2	-	15	TRBV7-3	CASSLFRDGTGELFF	TGTGCCAGCAGCCTTTTCCGGGACGGGACCGGGGAGCTGTTTTTT
-	TRBJ2-1	many	15	TRBV5-1	CASSLDSGSYNEQFF	TGTGCCAGCAGCTTAGACTCTGGCTCCTACAATGAGCAGTTCTTC
TRBD1	TRBJ2-7	few	16	TRBV9	CASSVAGDRVKNEQYF	TGTGCCAGCAGCGTAGCTGGAGACAGGGTGAAGAACGAGCAGTACTTC
-	TRBJ2-5	-	14	TRBV7-2	CASRPLRVGETQYF	TGTGCCAGCAGACCGCTGAGGGTTGGAGAGACCCAGTACTTC
-	TRBJ2-7	-	13	TRBV21-1	CASSTTVFYEQYF	TGTGCCAGCAGCACTACAGTTTTCTACGAGCAGTACTTC
-	TRBJ1-1	-	16	TRBV28	CASSPPLPSMNTEAFF	TGTGCCAGCAGTCCCCCCCTTCCCAGCATGAACACTGAAGCTTTCTTT
-	TRBJ1-2	-	12	TRBV12-3/TRBV12-4	CASVGGGYGYTF	TGTGCCAGCGTCGGGGGGGGCTATGGCTACACCTTC
-	TRBJ1-1	-	14	TRBV6-5	CASSRPDSHTEAFF	TGTGCCAGCAGCCGACCCGACAGCCACACTGAAGCTTTCTTT
-	TRBJ2-7	-	15	TRBV12-3/TRBV12-4	CASSPGGTASYEQYF	TGTGCCAGCAGTCCAGGGGGGACTGCCTCCTACGAGCAGTACTTC
-	TRBJ2-7	few	14	TRBV19	CASGLSTLTYEQYF	TGTGCCAGTGGGCTCTCAACACTCACCTACGAGCAGTACTTC
-	TRBJ1-1	few	13	TRBV5-1	CASSSDMNTEAFF	TGCGCCAGCAGCTCGGACATGAACACTGAAGCTTTCTTT
-	TRBJ2-1	few	14	TRBV7-9	CASSSTSGSRGQFF	TGTGCCAGCAGCTCTACCTCCGGGTCCCGGGGGCAGTTCTTC
TRBD2	TRBJ2-7	-	15	TRBV20-1	CSASELAGDPREQYF	TGCAGTGCTAGTGAACTAGCGGGGGACCCTAGGGAGCAGTACTTC
-	TRBJ2-5	-	11	TRBV30	CAWSAQETQYF	TGTGCCTGGAGTGCCCAAGAGACCCAGTACTTC
-	TRBJ1-2	many	14	TRBV6-5	CASSYLQGWRGYTF	TGTGCCAGCAGTTACCTCCAGGGTTGGAGAGGCTACACCTTC
-	TRBJ2-1	few	12	TRBV6-5	CASSTGYNEQFF	TGTGCCAGCAGTACCGGATACAATGAGCAGTTCTTC
-	TRBJ2-4	few	15	TRBV5-1	CASSSPGEGKNIQYF	TGCGCCAGCAGCTCTCCCGGTGAGGGCAAAAACATTCAGTACTTC
TRBD2	TRBJ2-1	few	17	TRBV5-1	CASSIGFGGGPYNEQFF	TGCGCCAGCAGCATCGGGTTCGGCGGGGGACCTTACAATGAGCAGTTCTTC